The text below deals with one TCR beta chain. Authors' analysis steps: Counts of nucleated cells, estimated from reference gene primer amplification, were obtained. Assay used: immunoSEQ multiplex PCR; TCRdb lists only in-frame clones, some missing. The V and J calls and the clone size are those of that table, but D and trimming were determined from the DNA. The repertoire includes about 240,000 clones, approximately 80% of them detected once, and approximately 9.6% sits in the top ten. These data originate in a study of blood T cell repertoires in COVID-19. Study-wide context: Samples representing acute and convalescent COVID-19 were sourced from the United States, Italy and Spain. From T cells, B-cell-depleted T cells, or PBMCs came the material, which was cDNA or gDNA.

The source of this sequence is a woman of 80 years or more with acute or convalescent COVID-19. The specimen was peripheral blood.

The CDR3 DNA sequence: TGTGCCAGCGGGGACAGGGTGAAGGAAAAACTGTTTTTT. It yields the protein CASGDRVKEKLFF. The rearrangement joins TRBV12-3 or TRBV12-4 to TRBJ1-4; 9 nucleotides line up with TRBD1. CDR3 length equals 13 residues. V gave up 8 bases and J gave up 8 bases; unmatched junction bases: 6.